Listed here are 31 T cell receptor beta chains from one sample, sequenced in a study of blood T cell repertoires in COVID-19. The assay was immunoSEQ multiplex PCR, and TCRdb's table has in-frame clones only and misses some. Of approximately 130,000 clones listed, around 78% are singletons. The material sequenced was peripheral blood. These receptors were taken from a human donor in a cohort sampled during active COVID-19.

As DNA, the CDR3 is TGCGCCAGCAGTGCCGGGATCGAGAGCAATCAGCCCCAGCATTTT. Its translation: CASSAGIESNQPQHF. The chain carries TRBV10-1 and TRBJ1-5; D is undetermined. Germline V gives CDR1 WNHNN, CDR2 SYGVQD (reference sequence). This CDR3 comprises 15 residues. V lost 4 bases to trimming and J lost 1 base, with 11 bases between them.

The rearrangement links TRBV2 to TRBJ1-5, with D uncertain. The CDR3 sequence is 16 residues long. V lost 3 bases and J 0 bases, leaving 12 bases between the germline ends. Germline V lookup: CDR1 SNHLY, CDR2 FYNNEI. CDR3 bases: TGTGCCAGCAGTGACGCTACTGGGCATAGCAATCAGCCCCAGCATTTT. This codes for CASSDATGHSNQPQHF.

The CDR3 DNA reads as TGTGCCAGCAGTTACTCGGGACAGAACTATGGCTACACCTTC. Translating gives CASSYSGQNYGYTF. V gene TRBV6-5 combines with J gene TRBJ1-2; TRBD1 matches 7 bases. The CDR3 consists of 14 residues. Trimming at V came to 0 bases and at J to 2 bases, leaving 0 bases not matched to a gene. Germline loops: CDR1 MNHEY, CDR2 SVGAGI.

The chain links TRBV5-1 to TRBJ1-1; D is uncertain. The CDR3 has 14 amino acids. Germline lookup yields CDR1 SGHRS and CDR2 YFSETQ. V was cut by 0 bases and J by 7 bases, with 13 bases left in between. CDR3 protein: CASSLGPRENEAFF. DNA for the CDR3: TGCGCCAGCAGCTTGGGGCCTAGGGAGAATGAAGCTTTCTTT.

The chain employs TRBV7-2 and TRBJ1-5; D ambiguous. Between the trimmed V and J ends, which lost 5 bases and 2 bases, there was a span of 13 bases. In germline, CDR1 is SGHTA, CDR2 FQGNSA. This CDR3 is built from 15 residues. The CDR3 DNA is TGTGCCAGCAGCATCGCTGGGCAGGGCAATCAGCCCCAGCATTTT. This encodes CASSIAGQGNQPQHF.

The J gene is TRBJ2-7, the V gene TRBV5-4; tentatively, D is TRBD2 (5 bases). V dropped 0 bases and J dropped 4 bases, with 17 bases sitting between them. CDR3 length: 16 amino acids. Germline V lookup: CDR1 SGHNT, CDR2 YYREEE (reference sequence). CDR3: CASSLGRGLLGYEQYF. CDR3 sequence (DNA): TGTGCCAGCAGCTTGGGTCGCGGACTTCTGGGGTACGAGCAGTACTTC.

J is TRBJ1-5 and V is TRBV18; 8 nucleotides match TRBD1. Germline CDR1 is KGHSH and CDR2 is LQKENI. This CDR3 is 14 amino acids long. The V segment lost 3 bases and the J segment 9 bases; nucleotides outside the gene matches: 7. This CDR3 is CASSPGRGRGPQHF. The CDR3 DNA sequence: TGTGCCAGCTCACCCGGCAGGGGGCGTGGGCCCCAGCATTTT.

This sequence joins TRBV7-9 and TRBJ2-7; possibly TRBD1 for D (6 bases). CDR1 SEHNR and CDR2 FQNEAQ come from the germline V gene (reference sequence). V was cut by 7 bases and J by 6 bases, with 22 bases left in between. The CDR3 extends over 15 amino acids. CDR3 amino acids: CASIPRGSPYAEQYF. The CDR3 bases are TGTGCCAGCATACCGAGGGGGTCCCCCTACGCCGAGCAGTACTTC.

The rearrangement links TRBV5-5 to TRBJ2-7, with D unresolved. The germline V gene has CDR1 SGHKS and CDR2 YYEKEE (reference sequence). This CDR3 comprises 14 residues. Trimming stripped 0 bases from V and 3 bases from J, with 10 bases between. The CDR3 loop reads CASSLGLQLYEQYF. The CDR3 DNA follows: TGTGCCAGCAGCTTGGGACTTCAACTCTACGAGCAGTACTTC.

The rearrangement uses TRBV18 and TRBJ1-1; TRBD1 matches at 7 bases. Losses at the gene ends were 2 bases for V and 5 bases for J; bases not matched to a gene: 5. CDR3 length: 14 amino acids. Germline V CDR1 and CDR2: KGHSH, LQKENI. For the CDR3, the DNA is TGTGCCAGCTCACCAGAAGGGGGCAGGACTGAAGCTTTCTTT. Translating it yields CASSPEGGRTEAFF.

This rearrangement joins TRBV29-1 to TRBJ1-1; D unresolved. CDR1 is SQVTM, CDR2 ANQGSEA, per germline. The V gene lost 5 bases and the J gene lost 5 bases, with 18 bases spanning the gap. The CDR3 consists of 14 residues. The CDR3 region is CSVNSLGSGTEAFF. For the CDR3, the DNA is TGCAGCGTTAATTCTTTAGGGTCGGGAACTGAAGCTTTCTTT.

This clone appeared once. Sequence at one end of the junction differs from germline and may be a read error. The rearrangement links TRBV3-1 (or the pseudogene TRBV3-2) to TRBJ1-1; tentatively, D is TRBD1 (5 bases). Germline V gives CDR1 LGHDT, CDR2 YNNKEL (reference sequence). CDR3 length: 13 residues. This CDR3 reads CASTQQANTEAFF. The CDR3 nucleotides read TGTGCCAGCACCCAACAGGCGAACACTGAAGCTTTCTTT.

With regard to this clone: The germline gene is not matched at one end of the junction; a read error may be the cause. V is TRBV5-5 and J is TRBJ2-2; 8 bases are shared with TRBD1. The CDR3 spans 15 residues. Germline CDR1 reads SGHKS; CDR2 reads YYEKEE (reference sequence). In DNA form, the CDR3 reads TGTGCCAGCAGTTTGGACAGGGCTAACACCGGGGAGCTGTTTTTT. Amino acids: CASSLDRANTGELFF.

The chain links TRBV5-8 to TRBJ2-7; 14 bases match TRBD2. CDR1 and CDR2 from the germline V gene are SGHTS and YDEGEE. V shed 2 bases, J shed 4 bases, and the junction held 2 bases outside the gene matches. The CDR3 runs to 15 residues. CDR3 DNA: TGTGCCAGCAGCTTCGGACTAGCGGGGGGTTACGAGCAGTACTTC. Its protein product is CASSFGLAGGYEQYF.

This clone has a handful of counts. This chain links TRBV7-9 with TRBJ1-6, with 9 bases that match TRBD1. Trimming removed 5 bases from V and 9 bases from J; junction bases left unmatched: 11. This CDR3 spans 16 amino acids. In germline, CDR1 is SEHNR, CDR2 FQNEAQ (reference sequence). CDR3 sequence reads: CASSPRGDRVGSPLHF. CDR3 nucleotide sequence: TGTGCCAGCAGCCCAAGGGGGGACAGGGTCGGTTCACCCCTCCACTTT.

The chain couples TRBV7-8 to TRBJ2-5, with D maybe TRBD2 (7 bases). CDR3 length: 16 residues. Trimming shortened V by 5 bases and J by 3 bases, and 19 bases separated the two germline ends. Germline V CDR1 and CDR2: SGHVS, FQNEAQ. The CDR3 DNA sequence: TGTGCCAGCAGCCTAAAAAATACAGGGACTAAAGAGACCCAGTACTTC. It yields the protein CASSLKNTGTKETQYF.

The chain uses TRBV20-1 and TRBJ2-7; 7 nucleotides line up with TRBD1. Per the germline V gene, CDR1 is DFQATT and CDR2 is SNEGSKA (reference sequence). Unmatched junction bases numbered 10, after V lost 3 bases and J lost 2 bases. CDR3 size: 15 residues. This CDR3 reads CSASSLRDRAYEQYF. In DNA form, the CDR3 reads TGCAGTGCTAGTTCATTACGGGACAGAGCCTACGAGCAGTACTTC.

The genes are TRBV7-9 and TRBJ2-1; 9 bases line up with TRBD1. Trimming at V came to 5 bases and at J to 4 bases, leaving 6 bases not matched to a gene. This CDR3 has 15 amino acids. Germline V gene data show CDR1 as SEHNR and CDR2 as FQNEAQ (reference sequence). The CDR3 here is CASSLRDREYNEQFF. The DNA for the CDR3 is TGTGCCAGCAGCCTGAGGGACAGGGAATACAATGAGCAGTTCTTC.

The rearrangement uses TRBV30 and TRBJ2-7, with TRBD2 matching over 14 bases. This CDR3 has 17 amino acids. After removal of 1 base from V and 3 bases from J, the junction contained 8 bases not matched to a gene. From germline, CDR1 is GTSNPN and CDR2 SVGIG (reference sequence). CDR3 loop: CAWSDPGLAGDDYEQYF. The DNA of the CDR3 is TGTGCCTGGAGTGACCCGGGACTAGCGGGGGACGACTACGAGCAGTACTTC.

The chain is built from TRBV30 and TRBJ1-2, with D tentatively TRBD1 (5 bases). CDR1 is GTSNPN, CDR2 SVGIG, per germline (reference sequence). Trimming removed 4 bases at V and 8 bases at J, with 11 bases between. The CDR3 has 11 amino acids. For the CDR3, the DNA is TGTGCCTGGAACCAGGGTGCGGGCTACACCTTC. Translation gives CAWNQGAGYTF. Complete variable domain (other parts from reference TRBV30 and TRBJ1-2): SQTIHQWPATLVQPVGSPLSLECTVEGTSNPNLYWYRQAAGRGLQLLFYSVGIGQISSEVPQNLSASRPQDRQFILSSKKLLLSDSGFYLCAWNQGAGYTFGSGTRLTVV.

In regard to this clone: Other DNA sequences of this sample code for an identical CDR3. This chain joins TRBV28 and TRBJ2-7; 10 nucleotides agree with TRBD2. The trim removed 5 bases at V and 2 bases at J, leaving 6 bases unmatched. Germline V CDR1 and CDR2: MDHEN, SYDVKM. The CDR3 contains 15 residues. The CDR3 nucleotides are TGTGCCAGCAGTCCCCTAGCGGGGGCCCCCTACGAGCAGTACTTC. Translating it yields CASSPLAGAPYEQYF.

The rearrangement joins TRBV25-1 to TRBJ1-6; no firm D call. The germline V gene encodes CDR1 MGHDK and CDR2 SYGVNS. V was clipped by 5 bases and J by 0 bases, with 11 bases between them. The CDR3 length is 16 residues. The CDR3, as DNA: TGTGCCAGCAGTAAGTTGGGGAGCTCCTATAATTCACCCCTCCACTTT. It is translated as CASSKLGSSYNSPLHF.

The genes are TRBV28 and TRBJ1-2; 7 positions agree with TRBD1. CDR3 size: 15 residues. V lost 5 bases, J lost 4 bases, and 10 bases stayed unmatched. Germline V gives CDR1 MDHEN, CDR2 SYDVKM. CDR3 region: CASSPRAGGFYGYTF. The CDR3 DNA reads TGTGCCAGCAGTCCCCGTGCAGGGGGATTCTATGGCTACACCTTC.

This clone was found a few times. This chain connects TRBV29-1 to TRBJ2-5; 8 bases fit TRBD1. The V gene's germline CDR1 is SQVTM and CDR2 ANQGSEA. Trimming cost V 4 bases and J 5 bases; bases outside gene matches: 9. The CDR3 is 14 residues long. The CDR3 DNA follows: TGCAGCGTTGGGCTGACAGGGGTACGGGAGACCCAGTACTTC. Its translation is CSVGLTGVRETQYF.

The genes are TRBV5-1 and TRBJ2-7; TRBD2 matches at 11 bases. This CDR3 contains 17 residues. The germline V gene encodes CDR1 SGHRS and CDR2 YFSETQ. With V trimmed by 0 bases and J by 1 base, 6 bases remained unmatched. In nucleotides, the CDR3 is TGCGCCAGCAGCTTGGTACTAGCGGGGGCGGCATCCTACGAGCAGTACTTC. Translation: CASSLVLAGAASYEQYF.

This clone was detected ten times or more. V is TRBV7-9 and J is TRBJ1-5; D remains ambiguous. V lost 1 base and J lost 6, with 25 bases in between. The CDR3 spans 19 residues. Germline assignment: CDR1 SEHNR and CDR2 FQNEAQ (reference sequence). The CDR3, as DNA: TGTGCCAGCAGCTTAGGACCCTCCGCGAGAAGAGGCTCGGGTCAGCCCCAGCATTTT. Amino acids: CASSLGPSARRGSGQPQHF.

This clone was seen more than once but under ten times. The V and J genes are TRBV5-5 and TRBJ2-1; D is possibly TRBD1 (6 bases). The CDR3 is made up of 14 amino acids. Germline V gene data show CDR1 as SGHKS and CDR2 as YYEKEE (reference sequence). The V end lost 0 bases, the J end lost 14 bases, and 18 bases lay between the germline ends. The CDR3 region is CASSLAEWGHKEFF. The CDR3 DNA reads TGTGCCAGCAGCTTGGCCGAGTGGGGACATAAGGAGTTCTTC.

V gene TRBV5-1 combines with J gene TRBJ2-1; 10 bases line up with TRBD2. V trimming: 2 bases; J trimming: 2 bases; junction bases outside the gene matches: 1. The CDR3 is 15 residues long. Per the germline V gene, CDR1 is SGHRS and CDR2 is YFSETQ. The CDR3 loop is CASSFSGGTYNEQFF. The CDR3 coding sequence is TGCGCCAGCAGCTTTAGCGGGGGGACCTACAATGAGCAGTTCTTC.

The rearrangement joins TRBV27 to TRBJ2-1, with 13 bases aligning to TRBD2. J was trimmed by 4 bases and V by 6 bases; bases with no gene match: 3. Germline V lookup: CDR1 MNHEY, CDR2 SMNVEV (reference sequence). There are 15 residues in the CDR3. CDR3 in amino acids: CASSLTSGGYNEQFF. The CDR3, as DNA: TGTGCCAGCAGCCTGACTAGCGGGGGGTACAATGAGCAGTTCTTC.

In DNA form, the CDR3 reads TGTGCCAGCAGTTACTTGGGACAGGGGATCTACGAGCAGTACTTC. This encodes CASSYLGQGIYEQYF. The rearrangement uses TRBV6-5 and TRBJ2-7, with 10 bases matching TRBD1. Looked up from germline, CDR1 is MNHEY and CDR2 is SVGAGI. CDR3 length: 15 residues. Germline trimming cut 1 base from V and 3 bases from J; bases unmatched to any gene: 3.

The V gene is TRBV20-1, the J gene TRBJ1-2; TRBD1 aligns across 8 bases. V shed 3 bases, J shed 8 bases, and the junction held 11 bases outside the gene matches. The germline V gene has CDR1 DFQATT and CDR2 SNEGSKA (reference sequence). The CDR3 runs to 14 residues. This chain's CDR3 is CSASLDRGGGGYTF. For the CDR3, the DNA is TGCAGTGCTAGTTTAGACAGGGGAGGCGGGGGCTACACCTTC.